Listed below are T cell receptor beta chains from one sample, sequenced in a study of siplizumab effects on memory and regulatory T cells. Only in-frame clones appear in the TCRdb table, and some are missing; sequencing was by immunoSEQ multiplex PCR. The table lists around 100,000 clones, 80% to 95% of them singletons. Sequencing input: non-Treg CD4+ T cells sorted from blood. The source is a human donor in good health. CDR3s include the opening cysteine and the closing phenylalanine or tryptophan. Each record gives: clone size, V gene, J gene, D gene, CDR3 DNA, CDR3 protein. The D gene is left open where the match is weak. Rows may omit the clone size; those that give it use once, few, many or a size class.

-	TRBV21-1	TRBJ1-5	-	TGTGCCAGCAGCAAAGAACAGAGCAATCAGCCCCAGCATTTT	CASSKEQSNQPQHF
-	TRBV6-6	TRBJ1-3	-	TGTGCCAGCAGTCATGACAGCTCTGGAAACACCATATATTTT	CASSHDSSGNTIYF
-	TRBV19	TRBJ1-1	-	TGTGCCAGTAGTATAGATCACGCTCAGTGGGATTTGAACACTGAAGCTTTCTTT	CASSIDHAQWDLNTEAFF
once	TRBV9	TRBJ1-4	-	TGTGCCAGCAGCGTCTCAGGGACCTCCACTAATGAAAAACTGTTTTTT	CASSVSGTSTNEKLFF
-	TRBV20-1	TRBJ1-1	-	TGCAGTGCTAGTTGGGGTACTGAAGCTTTCTTT	CSASWGTEAFF
once	TRBV7-2	TRBJ2-1	-	TGTGCCCTTCGAGGAAGTGGGATATTTACTGAGCAGTTCTTC	CALRGSGIFTEQFF
-	TRBV19	TRBJ1-5	-	TGTGCCAGTACCAGCACGGCAGGCAATCAGCCCCAGCATTTT	CASTSTAGNQPQHF
-	TRBV2	TRBJ1-5	TRBD1	TGTGCCAGCAAGGACAGGAACAATCAGCCCCAGCATTTT	CASKDRNNQPQHF
-	TRBV5-6	TRBJ2-7	-	TGTGCCAGCAGCTTGGTGGGGACCCCCTACGAGCAGTACTTC	CASSLVGTPYEQYF
-	TRBV5-1	TRBJ2-5	-	TGCGCCAGCAGCTTGGAGTCGACCCAGTACTTC	CASSLESTQYF
once	TRBV28	TRBJ2-1	-	TGTGCCAGCAGTTTATTTCAGGGAATCTCCCACAATGAGCAGTTCTTC	CASSLFQGISHNEQFF
-	TRBV7-8	TRBJ2-7	TRBD2	TGTGCCAGCAGCTCCCGTAGACTAGCCGCCTACGAGCAGTACTTC	CASSSRRLAAYEQYF
-	TRBV9	TRBJ2-5	-	TGTGCCAGCAGCGTCACCACAGCGATGGATGAGACCCAGTACTTC	CASSVTTAMDETQYF